The clone carrying this T cell receptor (beta chain) occurred a few times. The data are from a study of control samples from healthy donors and cancer patients. Sequenced by immunoSEQ multiplex PCR; TCRdb stores in-frame clones only, minus some. Of some 150,000 clones in the sample, 91% were seen once. The clonotype was recovered from a man in his late teens or twenties in good health. Input material: blood.

CDR3 residues: CASSRVTGRGDYENYGYTF. The DNA for the CDR3 is TGCGCCAGCAGCCGGGTGACAGGTCGGGGCGATTACGAAAACTATGGCTACACCTTC. The chain is built from TRBV4-1 and TRBJ1-2; D possibly corresponds to TRBD1 (6 bases). CDR3 size: 19 residues. V lost 4 bases to trimming and J lost 2 bases, with 26 bases between them. The germline V gene has CDR1 MGHRA and CDR2 YSYEKL.